This TCR beta chain appears in the sequencing data of a study of T cell repertoires in cytomegalovirus infection. General study results and limits: Predominance within the ex vivo response was attributable to HLA-C-restricted CMV-specific TCR beta clonotypes. Carriers of CMV plus the relevant HLA were identified by cumulative public TCR beta family frequency.

Trimming cost V 1 base and J 7 bases; bases outside gene matches: 7. The CDR3 spans 17 residues. CDR1 and CDR2 from the germline V gene are SGHAT and FQNNGV. Each CDR3 protein is one row after TCRdb ran MiXCR on the reads. The sample records about 37,000 distinct CDR3 sequences, around half being singletons. Worth noting for this clonotype: Its target is unknown.

The rearrangement joins TRBV11-2 to TRBJ2-2; 12 bases line up with TRBD1. The receptor comes from a human donor in good health (CMV status not recorded). Some clones in this sample may be carry-over from other donors' samples. Sequencing used CD8+ T cells from cultured PBMCs, obtained from culture after CMV antigen stimulation. CDR3 in amino acids: CASSLVPGQGAGGELFF. CDR3 sequence (DNA): TGTGCCAGCAGCTTAGTCCCGGGACAGGGGGCAGGCGGGGAGCTGTTTTTT.